The 32 T cell receptor beta chains listed next were all sequenced from one sample in a study of blood T cell repertoires in COVID-19. Some clones are missing from TCRdb's copy, which holds only in-frame ones; the method was immunoSEQ multiplex PCR. In the table there are roughly 150,000 clones, approximately 91% of which are singletons. Sequencing was done on a sample of peripheral blood. The receptors originated from a man between 18 and 29 years old with COVID-19, enrolled during active disease.

With respect to this clone: This sample also contains other DNA sequences that code for the same CDR3. The CDR3 protein is CASSLSGPSYNEQFF. DNA of the CDR3: TGTGCCAGCAGTCTTAGCGGGCCCTCCTACAATGAGCAGTTCTTC. This chain joins TRBV27 and TRBJ2-1, with 7 positions matching TRBD2. Germline values: CDR1 MNHEY, CDR2 SMNVEV (reference sequence). J lost 0 bases, V lost 5 bases, and 4 bases had no gene match. The CDR3 extends over 15 amino acids.

V usage is TRBV5-1 and J usage is TRBJ2-1; the match to TRBD1 covers 7 bases. The CDR3 sequence is 16 residues long. V was pared by 4 bases and J by 3 bases, with 10 bases of the junction left unmatched. The germline V gene has CDR1 SGHRS and CDR2 YFSETQ. CDR3 in amino acids: CASSAEPGQFYNEQFF. The CDR3 DNA sequence: TGCGCCAGCAGCGCCGAACCGGGACAGTTCTACAATGAGCAGTTCTTC.

V is TRBV5-5 and J is TRBJ2-6; possibly TRBD1 for D (5 bases). This CDR3 comprises 16 residues. V lost 2 bases, J lost 0 bases, and 9 bases lay in between. The V gene's germline CDR1 is SGHKS and CDR2 YYEKEE (reference sequence). In DNA form, the CDR3 reads TGTGCCAGCAGCTTCCGACAGAGCTCTGGGGCCAACGTCCTGACTTTC. Amino acid sequence: CASSFRQSSGANVLTF.

This rearrangement joins TRBV19 to TRBJ1-1; D call uncertain. Trimming stripped 1 base from V and 4 bases from J, with 10 bases between. The CDR3 length is 14 residues. In germline, CDR1 is LNHDA, CDR2 SQIVND (reference sequence). CDR3 in DNA: TGTGCCAGTAGTATAGGTCAGGTAGGCACTGAAGCTTTCTTT. It translates to CASSIGQVGTEAFF.

A word on this clone: A read error may produce the germline difference seen at one junction end. This chain links TRBV4-1 with TRBJ1-4; D unclear. The CDR3 extends over 16 amino acids. CDR1 and CDR2 from the germline V gene are MGHRA and YSYEKL. CDR3 protein: CASSQDEAVRYEKLLF. In DNA, the CDR3 is TGCGCCAGCAGCCAAGATGAGGCAGTAAGGTATGAAAAACTGCTTTTT.

Written as DNA, the CDR3 is TGTGCCAGCAGCTCACGGGGCTATGGCTACACCTTC. Translated, it gives CASSSRGYGYTF. The chain is built from TRBV11-2 and TRBJ1-2; D call uncertain. Between the trimmed V and J ends, which lost 4 bases and 4 bases, there was a span of 7 bases. The CDR3 totals 12 residues. In germline, CDR1 is SGHAT, CDR2 FQNNGV. Together with reference TRBV11-2 and TRBJ1-2, the CDR3 gives the full variable domain: EAGVAQSPRYKIIEKRQSVAFWCNPISGHATLYWYQQILGQGPKLLIQFQNNGVVDDSQLPKDRFSAERLKGVDSTLKIQPAKLEDSAVYLCASSSRGYGYTFGSGTRLTVV.

V usage is TRBV29-1 and J usage is TRBJ2-1, with 11 bases aligning to TRBD2. The CDR3 has 16 amino acids. V shed 6 bases and J 0 bases; nucleotides not matched to a gene: 7. The germline gives CDR1 SQVTM, CDR2 ANQGSEA. CDR3 DNA sequence: TGCAGCGTCCTAGGACTAGCGGGTAGCTCCTACAATGAGCAGTTCTTC. This encodes CSVLGLAGSSYNEQFF.

V usage is TRBV5-6 and J usage is TRBJ1-4; TRBD1 might be the D (5 bases). Germline lookup yields CDR1 SGHDT and CDR2 YYEEEE. V was clipped by 4 bases and J by 4 bases, with 17 bases between them. The CDR3 is made up of 16 amino acids. CDR3 bases: TGTGCCAGCAGCACGCCTACAGGATGGGGTAATGAAAAACTGTTTTTT. Its protein is CASSTPTGWGNEKLFF.

This chain uses TRBV18 with TRBJ1-1; TRBD1 matches at 7 bases. V gave up 5 bases and J gave up 4 bases; unmatched junction bases: 4. This CDR3 comprises 13 residues. Germline CDR1 reads KGHSH; CDR2 reads LQKENI. In DNA, the CDR3 is TGTGCCAGCTCATCAGGGGGTTCCACTGAAGCTTTCTTT. Amino acids: CASSSGGSTEAFF.

The chain is built from TRBV18 and TRBJ1-6; D possibly corresponds to TRBD1 (6 bases). Germline-derived CDR1 and CDR2 are KGHSH and LQKENI. This CDR3 has 16 residues. Trimming stripped 4 bases from V and 0 bases from J, with 10 bases between. Here the CDR3 reads CASSQNRASYNSPLHF. As DNA, the CDR3 is TGTGCCAGCTCACAAAACAGGGCCTCCTATAATTCACCCCTCCACTTT.

This clone showed up just a few times. The chain couples TRBV7-9 to TRBJ1-6; 8 bases are shared with TRBD1. Germline CDR1 reads SEHNR; CDR2 reads FQNEAQ (reference sequence). With V trimmed by 4 bases and J by 10 bases, 3 bases remained unmatched. The CDR3 consists of 13 residues. The CDR3 is CASSSGGGSPLHF. DNA of the CDR3: TGTGCCAGCAGCTCAGGGGGCGGATCACCCCTCCACTTT.

The rearrangement links TRBV27 to TRBJ2-7, with D possibly being TRBD1 (7 bases). The CDR3 extends over 15 amino acids. The germline V and J ends were trimmed by 4 bases and 2 bases, with 15 bases remaining between them. The germline V gene encodes CDR1 MNHEY and CDR2 SMNVEV (reference sequence). CDR3 region: CASSSYRGGTYEQYF. In DNA form, the CDR3 reads TGTGCCAGCAGTTCCTACAGGGGAGGCACCTACGAGCAGTACTTC.

The chain combines TRBV24-1 with TRBJ1-1; no clear D gene. The germline gives CDR1 KGHDR, CDR2 SFDVKD. CDR3 length: 14 amino acids. Trimming removed 7 bases from V and 1 base from J, with 12 bases in between. CDR3 coding DNA: TGTGCCACCAGGGGAATCGGGAGGAACACTGAAGCTTTCTTT. The encoded protein is CATRGIGRNTEAFF.

This clone came up once. This chain uses TRBV6-5 with TRBJ1-2; TRBD1 aligns across 10 bases. The CDR3 sequence is 14 residues long. After removal of 6 bases from V and 11 bases from J, the junction contained 12 bases not matched to a gene. Germline CDR1 is MNHEY and CDR2 is SVGAGI. The CDR3 sequence: CASRNPGQGRPYTF. The DNA for the CDR3 is TGTGCCAGCAGAAATCCGGGACAGGGGCGCCCTTACACCTTC.

The chain is built from TRBV4-3 and TRBJ2-2; weak D call: TRBD1 (5 bases). This CDR3 has 14 amino acids. Germline loops: CDR1 LGHNA, CDR2 YSLEER. Trimming removed 0 bases from V and 4 bases from J, with 6 bases in between. Here the CDR3 reads CASSQEDTTGELFF. Here the CDR3 DNA reads TGCGCCAGCAGCCAAGAGGACACCACCGGGGAGCTGTTTTTT.

The genes are TRBV11-2 and TRBJ2-2; 7 bases agree with TRBD2. After removal of 2 bases from V and 7 bases from J, the junction contained 7 bases not matched to a gene. The CDR3 is 15 residues long. Germline V gives CDR1 SGHAT, CDR2 FQNNGV. In DNA form, the CDR3 reads TGTGCCAGCAGCTTAAGGCGGGAGAGGAACGGGGAGCTGTTTTTT. The encoded protein is CASSLRRERNGELFF.

The chain employs TRBV6-2 or TRBV6-3 and TRBJ2-3; D unresolved. CDR3 length equals 14 residues. The ends were cut back, 0 bases at V and 2 bases at J, with 6 bases in the middle. CDR1 is MNHEY and CDR2 is SVGEGT in the germline V gene. The DNA of the CDR3 is TGTGCCAGCAGTTACTCCCTACTCACAGATACGCAGTATTTT. Translating gives CASSYSLLTDTQYF.

The genes are TRBV23-1 and TRBJ2-2, with 12 nucleotides matching TRBD1. TRBV23-1 is an open reading frame whose function is uncertain. J lost 1 base, V lost 4 bases, and 7 bases had no gene match. The length of the CDR3 is 18 residues. The chain's CDR3 is CASSPGGQGALNTGELFF. The CDR3 DNA is TGCGCCAGCAGTCCCGGGGGACAGGGGGCATTGAACACCGGGGAGCTGTTTTTT.

The chain joins TRBV6-5 to TRBJ1-1, with D perhaps matching TRBD1 (6 bases). The CDR3 totals 15 residues. V gave up 0 bases and J gave up 5 bases, with 13 bases separating them. The germline V gene encodes CDR1 MNHEY and CDR2 SVGAGI. Here the CDR3 DNA reads TGTGCCAGCAGTTACTCGAGGGGGAGACGGACTGAAGCTTTCTTT. This sequence encodes CASSYSRGRRTEAFF.

The rearrangement links TRBV7-8 to TRBJ2-7; TRBD1 matches at 8 bases. The ends lost 5 bases at V and 1 base at J; junction bases unmatched: 4. The CDR3 loop spans 14 amino acids. Germline V gives CDR1 SGHVS, CDR2 FQNEAQ. Here the CDR3 reads CASSADRVSYEQYF. Here the CDR3 DNA reads TGTGCCAGCAGCGCGGACAGGGTATCCTACGAGCAGTACTTC.

There are a few counts of this clone. This chain joins TRBV10-3 and TRBJ1-5, with D possibly being TRBD1 (5 bases). CDR3 size: 15 residues. The V end lost 3 bases, the J end lost 2 bases, and 11 bases lay between the germline ends. Germline V gene lookup returns CDR1 ENHRY and CDR2 SYGVKD. CDR3 DNA: TGTGCCATCAGTGAAGGGCAGGGTGGCAATCAGCCCCAGCATTTT. Translation: CAISEGQGGNQPQHF.

This clone was detected a few times. The V call is TRBV29-1, the J call TRBJ2-7; 12 bases map to TRBD2. The V and J ends lost 6 bases and 3 bases, in that order; junction bases with no gene match: 9. Germline CDR1 reads SQVTM; CDR2 reads ANQGSEA. This CDR3 has 15 residues. CDR3 sequence reads: CSVGTSGSRGYEQYF. CDR3 nucleotide sequence: TGCAGCGTGGGGACTAGCGGGTCTCGTGGCTACGAGCAGTACTTC.

The gene calls are TRBV7-2 and TRBJ2-7; D perhaps matches TRBD1 (6 bases). Per the germline V gene, CDR1 is SGHTA and CDR2 is FQGNSA. Trimming removed 5 bases from V and 0 bases from J, with 11 bases in between. The CDR3 covers 14 residues. CDR3 region: CASSQTGYSYEQYF. The CDR3 DNA is TGTGCCAGCAGCCAAACAGGGTACTCCTACGAGCAGTACTTC. Combining the CDR3 with reference TRBV7-2 and TRBJ2-7 gives the whole variable domain GAGVSQSPSNKVTEKGKDVELRCDPISGHTALYWYRQSLGQGLEFLIYFQGNSAPDKSGLPSDRFSAERTGGSVSTLTIQRTQQEDSAVYLCASSQTGYSYEQYFGPGTRLTVT.

The rearrangement links TRBV13 to TRBJ1-1, with D tentatively TRBD1 (5 bases). Germline lookup yields CDR1 PRHDT and CDR2 FYEKMQ (reference sequence). CDR3 size: 13 residues. V lost 6 bases, J lost 5 bases, and 13 bases lay in between. CDR3 coding DNA: TGTGCCAGCAGTCATCAGGGTGGTACTGAAGCTTTCTTT. As protein: CASSHQGGTEAFF.

This clone appeared a single time. The rearrangement joins TRBV30 to TRBJ2-1, with D possibly being TRBD1 (5 bases). This CDR3 comprises 13 residues. Germline assignment: CDR1 GTSNPN and CDR2 SVGIG (reference sequence). Between the trimmed V and J ends, which lost 8 bases and 3 bases, there was a span of 14 bases. The CDR3 DNA is TGTGCCCGGGCAGGGATTCTCTACAATGAGCAGTTCTTC. Amino acid sequence: CARAGILYNEQFF.

The chain has TRBV28 and TRBJ1-5; possible D gene TRBD1, 6 bases. V was pared by 5 bases and J by 7 bases, with 21 bases between. The CDR3 spans 16 residues. Looked up from germline, CDR1 is MDHEN and CDR2 is SYDVKM. In DNA, the CDR3 is TGTGCCAGCAGTCCCCCAGAGGGGGGGACCAGACAGCCCCAGCATTTT. Amino acid sequence: CASSPPEGGTRQPQHF.

The chain couples TRBV27 to TRBJ1-3; weak D call: TRBD1 (5 bases). Germline V CDR1 and CDR2: MNHEY, SMNVEV (reference sequence). Trimming pared 5 bases from V and 0 bases from J, leaving 14 bases between. The length of the CDR3 is 16 residues. CDR3 protein: CASSPSTANSGNTIYF. CDR3 DNA: TGTGCCAGCAGTCCCTCGACAGCCAACTCTGGAAACACCATATATTTT.

This clone has just one count. The chain couples TRBV24-1 to TRBJ2-1; perhaps TRBD2 as D (5 bases). The V end was cut by 4 bases, the J end by 2 bases, with 17 bases between. Germline CDR1 is KGHDR and CDR2 is SFDVKD. The CDR3 runs to 17 residues. CDR3 sequence: CATSDTGINLAYNEQFF. The CDR3 DNA follows: TGTGCCACCAGTGACACCGGGATAAACTTGGCCTACAATGAGCAGTTCTTC.

The CDR3 here is CASSGGRVHGELFF. The CDR3, as DNA: TGCGCCAGCAGTGGGGGCAGGGTTCACGGGGAGCTGTTTTTT. The rearrangement joins TRBV10-2 to TRBJ2-2; a weak D match, TRBD1 (5 bases). V lost 4 bases to trimming and J lost 7 bases, with 13 bases between them. Germline V gives CDR1 WSHSY, CDR2 SAAADI. This CDR3 has 14 amino acids.

V usage is TRBV7-9 and J usage is TRBJ2-1; possibly TRBD1 for D (5 bases). The CDR3 extends over 16 amino acids. The V end was cut by 7 bases, the J end by 0 bases, with 16 bases between. CDR1 is SEHNR, CDR2 FQNEAQ, per germline (reference sequence). CDR3 amino acids: CASNVAGMFSYNEQFF. The CDR3 DNA is TGTGCCAGCAACGTGGCAGGGATGTTCTCCTACAATGAGCAGTTCTTC.

The J gene is TRBJ2-7, the V gene TRBV2; 11 nucleotides line up with TRBD1. The ends lost 5 bases at V and 5 bases at J; junction bases unmatched: 5. CDR1 and CDR2 from the germline V gene are SNHLY and FYNNEI. This CDR3 is built from 14 residues. The CDR3 loop reads CASSLDRGRDEQYF. CDR3 sequence (DNA): TGTGCCAGCAGTTTGGACAGGGGGCGAGACGAGCAGTACTTC.

This clone was detected only once. The CDR3 coding sequence is TGTGCCAGCAGCCCGCCCAGCTCCTACGAGCAGTACTTC. It encodes CASSPPSSYEQYF. The chain uses TRBV3-1 (or the pseudogene TRBV3-2) and TRBJ2-7, with D unclear. The germline gives CDR1 LGHDT, CDR2 YNNKEL (reference sequence). The CDR3 is made up of 13 amino acids. Between the trimmed V and J ends, which lost 4 bases and 0 bases, there was a span of 7 bases.